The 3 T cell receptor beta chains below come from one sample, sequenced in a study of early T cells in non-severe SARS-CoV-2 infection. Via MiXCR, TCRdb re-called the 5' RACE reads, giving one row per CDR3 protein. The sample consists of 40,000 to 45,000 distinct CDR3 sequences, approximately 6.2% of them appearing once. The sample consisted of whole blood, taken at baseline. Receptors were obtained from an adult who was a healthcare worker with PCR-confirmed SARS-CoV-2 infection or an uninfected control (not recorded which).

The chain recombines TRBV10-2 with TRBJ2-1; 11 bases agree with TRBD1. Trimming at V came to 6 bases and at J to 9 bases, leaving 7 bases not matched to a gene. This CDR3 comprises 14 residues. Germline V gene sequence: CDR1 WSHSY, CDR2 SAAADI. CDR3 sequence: CASSGTGGIGEQFF. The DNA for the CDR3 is TGCGCCAGCAGCGGGACAGGGGGAATAGGTGAGCAGTTCTTC.

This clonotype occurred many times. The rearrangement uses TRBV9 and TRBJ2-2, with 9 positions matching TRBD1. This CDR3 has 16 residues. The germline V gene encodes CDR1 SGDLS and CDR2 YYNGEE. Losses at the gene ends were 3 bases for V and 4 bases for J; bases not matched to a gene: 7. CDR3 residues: CASSAGTGYGTGELFF. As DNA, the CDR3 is TGTGCCAGCAGCGCAGGGACAGGGTACGGCACCGGGGAGCTGTTTTTT.

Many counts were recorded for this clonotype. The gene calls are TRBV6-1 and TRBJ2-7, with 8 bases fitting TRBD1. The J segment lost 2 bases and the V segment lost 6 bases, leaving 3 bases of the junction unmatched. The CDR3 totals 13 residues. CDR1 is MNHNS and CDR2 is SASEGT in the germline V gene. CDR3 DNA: TGTGCCAGCAGGCCGGGACAGGCCTACGAGCAGTACTTC. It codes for CASRPGQAYEQYF.